This TCR beta chain appears in the sequencing data of a study of T cells in pancreatic ductal adenocarcinoma. Surgery without prior neoadjuvant therapy was the treatment of the selected pancreatic ductal adenocarcinoma patients. The germline V gene encodes CDR1 SGHTA and CDR2 FQGTGA. Germline trimming cut 4 bases from V and 2 bases from J; bases unmatched to any gene: 1. This CDR3 comprises 15 residues. Assay: immunoSEQ multiplex PCR; the TCRdb copy retains only in-frame clones and omits some. This table holds about 100,000 clones, about 95% found once. Sequencing was done on a sample of PBMCs. The clonotype was recovered from a human donor with pancreatic ductal adenocarcinoma. The chain has TRBV7-3 and TRBJ2-6; the match to TRBD1 covers 8 bases. DNA of the CDR3: TGTGCCAGCAGCTCGGACAGGGCTGGGGCCAACGTCCTGACTTTC. Amino acids: CASSSDRAGANVLTF.